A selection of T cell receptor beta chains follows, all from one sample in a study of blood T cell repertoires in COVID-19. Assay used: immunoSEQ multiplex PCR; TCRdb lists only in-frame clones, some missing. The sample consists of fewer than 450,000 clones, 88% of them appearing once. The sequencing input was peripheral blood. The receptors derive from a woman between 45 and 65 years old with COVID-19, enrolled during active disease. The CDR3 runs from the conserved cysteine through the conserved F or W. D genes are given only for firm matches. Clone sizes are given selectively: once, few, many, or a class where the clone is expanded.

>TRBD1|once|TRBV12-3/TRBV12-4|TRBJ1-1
TGTGCCAGCAGTGCGACAGGGGGGGAAGCTTTCTTT
CASSATGGEAFF
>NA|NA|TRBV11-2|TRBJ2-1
TGTGCCAGCAGCCCCCGCGGGCTTACATGGGAGCAGTTCTTC
CASSPRGLTWEQFF
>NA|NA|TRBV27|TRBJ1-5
TGTGCCAGCAGCGGGTTAGGTCAGCCCCAGCATTTT
CASSGLGQPQHF
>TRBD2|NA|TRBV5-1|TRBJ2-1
TGCGCCAGCCTCCTATCTAGCGGGGGGGCCCACAATGAGCAGTTCTTC
CASLLSSGGAHNEQFF
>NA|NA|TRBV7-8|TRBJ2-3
TGTGCCAGCAGCTTTGGGGGGGCTATCACAGATACGCAGTATTTT
CASSFGGAITDTQYF
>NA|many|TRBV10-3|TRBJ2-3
TGTGCCATCAGCGAGCGGGGCACAGATACGCAGTATTTT
CAISERGTDTQYF
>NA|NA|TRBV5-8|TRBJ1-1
TGTGCCAGCAGCTTGGGTTCGGGGACTGAAGCTTTCTTT
CASSLGSGTEAFF
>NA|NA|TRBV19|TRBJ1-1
TGTGCCAGTAGATTAAGCGAATCGAACACTGAAGCTTTCTTT
CASRLSESNTEAFF
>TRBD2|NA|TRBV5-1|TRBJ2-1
TGCGCCAGCAGCTTGGGCACACTAGCGGGGACCTACAATGAGCAGTTCTTC
CASSLGTLAGTYNEQFF
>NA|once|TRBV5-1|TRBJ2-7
TGCGCCAGCAGCAATGAGGCGGGGGCCCGGCAGTACTTC
CASSNEAGARQYF
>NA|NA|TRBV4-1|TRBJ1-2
TGCGCCAGCAGCCAAGATCCAGGGGACGGGGCTAACTATGGCTACACCTTC
CASSQDPGDGANYGYTF
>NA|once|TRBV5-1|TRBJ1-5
TGCGCCAGCAGCCCGGAGGGCTATAGCAATCAGCCCCAGCATTTT
CASSPEGYSNQPQHF
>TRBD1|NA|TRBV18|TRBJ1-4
TGTGCCAGCTCACCGACAGGGACTTCCACTAATGAAAAACTGTTTTTT
CASSPTGTSTNEKLFF
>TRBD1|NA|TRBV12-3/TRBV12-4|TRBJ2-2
TGTGCCAGCAGTGGGGACAGCACCGGGGAGCTGTTTTTT
CASSGDSTGELFF
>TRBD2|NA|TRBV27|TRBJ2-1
TGTGCCAGCAGTCGGACCGGGACTAGATTATACAATGAGCAGTTCTTC
CASSRTGTRLYNEQFF
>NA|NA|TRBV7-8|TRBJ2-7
TGTGCCAGCAGCGGGACCCACTGGGGGGAACTGGGCTACGAGCAGTACTTC
CASSGTHWGELGYEQYF
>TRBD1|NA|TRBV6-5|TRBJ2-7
TGTGCCAGCAGTCTTACAGGGGACGACTACGAGCAGTACTTC
CASSLTGDDYEQYF
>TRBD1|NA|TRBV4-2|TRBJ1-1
TGTGCCAGCAGCCCTTTCGACAGGGGATTGGGGAACACTGAAGCTTTCTTT
CASSPFDRGLGNTEAFF
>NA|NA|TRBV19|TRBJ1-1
TGTGCCAGTAGTATATTAGACTCTGGTTTGAACACTGAAGCTTTCTTT
CASSILDSGLNTEAFF
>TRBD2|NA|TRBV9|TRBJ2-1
TGTGCCAGCAGCCCCCGGTTAGCGGGGGTTCCCTACAATGAGCAGTTCTTC
CASSPRLAGVPYNEQFF
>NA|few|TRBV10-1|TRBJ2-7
TGCGCCAGCAGTTCTTACTCCTACGAGCAGTACTTC
CASSSYSYEQYF
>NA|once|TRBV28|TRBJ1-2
TGTGCCAGCAGCTTGGGGGACACCCTCTCCTATTACTATGGCTACACCTTC
CASSLGDTLSYYYGYTF
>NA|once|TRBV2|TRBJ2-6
TGTGCCAGCACCTCGGGTAGCTCTGGGGCCAACGTCCTGACTTTC
CASTSGSSGANVLTF
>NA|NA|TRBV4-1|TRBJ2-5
TGCGCCAGCAGCCGTGAGGTCCGAGAGACCCAGTACTTC
CASSREVRETQYF
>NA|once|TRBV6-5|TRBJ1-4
TGTGCCAGCAGTACCAGTCGTTCGACTAATGAAAAACTGTTTTTT
CASSTSRSTNEKLFF
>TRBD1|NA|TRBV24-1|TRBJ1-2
TGTGCCACCAGTGATTCGCACGGGACAGAAACTGGCTACACCTTC
CATSDSHGTETGYTF
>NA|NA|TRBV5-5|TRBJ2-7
TGTGCCAGCAGCTTGGGACAGGAAGACCGCGAGCAGTACTTC
CASSLGQEDREQYF
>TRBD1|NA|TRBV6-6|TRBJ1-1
TGTGCCAGCAGCGTCACAGGGGGCGGGGACACTGAAGCTTTCTTT
CASSVTGGGDTEAFF
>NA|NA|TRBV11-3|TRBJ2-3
TGTGCCAGCAGCTTGGGACTGTCTAGCACAGATACGCAGTATTTT
CASSLGLSSTDTQYF
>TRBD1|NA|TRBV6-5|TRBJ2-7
TGTGCCAGCAGTACCCCGGGACAGGGAGGTGAGCAGTACTTC
CASSTPGQGGEQYF
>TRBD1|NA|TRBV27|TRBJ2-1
TGTGCCAGCTCTACAGGGGGCTCCTACAATGAGCAGTTCTTC
CASSTGGSYNEQFF
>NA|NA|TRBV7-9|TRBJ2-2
TGTGCCAGCAGCTTAGTACGGGGATACACCGGGGAGCTGTTTTTT
CASSLVRGYTGELFF
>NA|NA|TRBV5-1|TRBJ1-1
TGCGCCAGCAGTAACAGGGAACTAATGAACACTGAAGCTTTCTTT
CASSNRELMNTEAFF
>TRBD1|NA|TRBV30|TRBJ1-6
TGTGCCTGGAGTGTCGGACAGGGAACGAGACCCCTCCACTTT
CAWSVGQGTRPLHF
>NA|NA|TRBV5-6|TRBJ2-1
TGTGCCAGCAGACTAAGGTACAATGAGCAGTTCTTC
CASRLRYNEQFF
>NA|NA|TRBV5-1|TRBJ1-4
TGCGCCAGCAGCGACGCGGGAGCATCTAATGAAAAACTGTTTTTT
CASSDAGASNEKLFF
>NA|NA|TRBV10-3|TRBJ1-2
TGTGCCATCAAACCCGGAGGGGCGGAGGACTATGGCTACACCTTC
CAIKPGGAEDYGYTF
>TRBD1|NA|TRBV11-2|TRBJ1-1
TGTGCCAGCAGCACCCTTCAGGGGGCGCTTACTGAAGCTTTCTTT
CASSTLQGALTEAFF
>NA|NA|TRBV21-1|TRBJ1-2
TGTGCCAGCAGCAAAGAAAAGTTGGTCCGAGGGGACAGGGACCATGGCTACACCTTC
CASSKEKLVRGDRDHGYTF
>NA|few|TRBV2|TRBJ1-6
TGTGCCAGCAGTGTTTCAGGGTCCAATTCACCCCTCCACTTT
CASSVSGSNSPLHF
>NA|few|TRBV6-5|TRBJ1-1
TGTGCCAGCAGGACCCCGTTGAAGCAGGCTGAAGCTTTCTTT
CASRTPLKQAEAFF
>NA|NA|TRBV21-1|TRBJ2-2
TGTGCCAGCAGCAAATCACTAGCGCCCGGGGAGCTGTTTTTT
CASSKSLAPGELFF
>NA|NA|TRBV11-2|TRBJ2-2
TGTGCCAGCAGATACTGGGGACTGCGCACCGGGGAGCTGTTTTTT
CASRYWGLRTGELFF
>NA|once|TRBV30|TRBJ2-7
TGTGCCCACGACCCCGGAGGGCCCGAGCAGTACTTC
CAHDPGGPEQYF
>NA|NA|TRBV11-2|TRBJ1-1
TGTGCCAGCAGCTCGCACGGGGGCACTGAAGCTTTCTTT
CASSSHGGTEAFF
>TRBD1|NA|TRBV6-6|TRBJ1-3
TGTGCCAGCAGTTACATACAGGGGGTCTCTGGAAACACCATATATTTT
CASSYIQGVSGNTIYF
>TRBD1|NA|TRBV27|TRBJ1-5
TGTGCCAGCAGTCCGTGGGACAGTTATAGCAATCAGCCCCAGCATTTT
CASSPWDSYSNQPQHF
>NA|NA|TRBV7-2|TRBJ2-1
TGTGCCAGCAGCCTGGGCCATCCGGGGGAGCAGTTCTTC
CASSLGHPGEQFF
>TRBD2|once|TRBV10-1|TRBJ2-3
TGCGCCAGCAGTCCGCGAACGGGGGGTTCAGATACGCAGTATTTT
CASSPRTGGSDTQYF
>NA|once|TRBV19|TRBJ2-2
TGTGCCAGTAGTATGGGGGGAGCCGGGGAGCTGTTTTTT
CASSMGGAGELFF
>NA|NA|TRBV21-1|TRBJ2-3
TGTGCCAGCAGCAAAGAGTACAGGGTAACAGATACGCAGTATTTT
CASSKEYRVTDTQYF
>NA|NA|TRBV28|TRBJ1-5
TGTGCCAGCAGTTCGCGCGGAGGAGATCAGCCCCAGCATTTT
CASSSRGGDQPQHF
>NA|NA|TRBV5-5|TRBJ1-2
TGTGCCAGCAGCCCGGGCGGGGACCCCTCGGAAGGCTACACCTTC
CASSPGGDPSEGYTF
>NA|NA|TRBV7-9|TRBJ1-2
TGTGCCAGCAGCTCAACCCACACGCTTAACTATGGCTACACCTTC
CASSSTHTLNYGYTF
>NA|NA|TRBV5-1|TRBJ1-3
TGCGCCAGCAGCTCGACAGGAGTCTCTGGAAACACCATATATTTT
CASSSTGVSGNTIYF
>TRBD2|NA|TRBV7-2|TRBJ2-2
TGTGCCAGCAGCCCCGGACTAGCGGGGGGGCTACGGACCGGGGAGCTGTTTTTT
CASSPGLAGGLRTGELFF
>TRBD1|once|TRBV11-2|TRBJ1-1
TGTGCCAGCAGCCTGACAGGGGGCTTTAGGGCCGAGAACACTGAAGCTTTCTTT
CASSLTGGFRAENTEAFF
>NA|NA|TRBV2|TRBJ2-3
TGTGCCAGCAGTGAAGGGGAGCCCCGCACAGATACGCAGTATTTT
CASSEGEPRTDTQYF
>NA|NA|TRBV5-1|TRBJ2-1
TGCGCCAGCAGTCCCCGAGTAGCGAACAATGAGCAGTTCTTC
CASSPRVANNEQFF